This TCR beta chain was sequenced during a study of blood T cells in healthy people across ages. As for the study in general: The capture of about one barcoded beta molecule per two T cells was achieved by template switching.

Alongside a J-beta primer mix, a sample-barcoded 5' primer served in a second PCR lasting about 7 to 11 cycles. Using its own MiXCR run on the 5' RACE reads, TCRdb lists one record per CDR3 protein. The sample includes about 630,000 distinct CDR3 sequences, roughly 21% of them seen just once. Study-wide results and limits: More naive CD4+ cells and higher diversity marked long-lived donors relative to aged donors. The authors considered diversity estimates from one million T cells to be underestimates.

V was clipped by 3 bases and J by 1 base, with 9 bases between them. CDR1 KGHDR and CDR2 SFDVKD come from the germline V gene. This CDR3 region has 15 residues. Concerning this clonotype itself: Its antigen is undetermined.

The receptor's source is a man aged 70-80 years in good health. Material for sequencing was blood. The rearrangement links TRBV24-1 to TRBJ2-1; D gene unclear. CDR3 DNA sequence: TGTGCCACCAGTGATGGCGGTCCTTCCTACAATGAGCAGTTCTTC. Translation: CATSDGGPSYNEQFF.